The entry below describes one T cell receptor beta chain. Its antigen remains undetermined. No per-base quality is available; no much larger clone lies one base away. CD8 naive samples consisted of CD45RO-negative cells that were positively selected for CCR7, yielding a CD45RA+CCR7+ population without TemRA cells. The donors were healthy, HIV-negative adults with no recently reported acute infections or vaccinations. Every donor was a Caucasian adult residing in Nashville, Tennessee, USA. Blood was obtained by leukapheresis, after which PBMCs were separated by Ficoll-Histopaque density gradient centrifugation and cryopreserved in liquid nitrogen vapor phase. Analytical flow cytometry was used to check the purity and quantity of each magnetically sorted T cell population. Genomic DNA was isolated from each sorted fraction and quantified by UV absorbance on a Nanodrop 2000c. The entry originates in a study of shared clonotypes between healthy human individuals (dated by TCRdb to 2018 to 2021). Describing the broader study: A couple of women and a few men aged 18 to 49 years were included in the cohort. To estimate repertoire size and how much clonotype sharing occurs between individuals, the study deeply sequenced the blood TCR repertoires of about 5 healthy adults. Between about 0.85 and 8.9 billion PBMCs per donor were obtained by leukapheresis. To increase sequencing depth and limit assay-specific biases, TCR repertoire library preparation and sequencing were carried out by different laboratories using diverse techniques. For each donor, CD4 naive and CD4 memory were each run on three plates, CD8 naive on two plates, and CD8 memory on one plate.

What the research found in general, with its limitations: Only blood was sampled, and tissue TCR repertoires likely differ from those in blood. Because the study included a small number of donors, the genetic and exposure-history diversity represented was limited. Approximately 5% of naive CD4, approximately 3.7% of naive CD8, approximately 2% of memory CD4, and approximately 0.39% of memory CD8 clonotypes were shared across several donors. Incomplete sequencing was indicated by rarefaction of sorted-subset datasets, despite the large sequencing depth. Estimated clonotype richness was generally larger for naive than for memory subsets. Compared with non-shared clonotypes, clonotypes shared by all four sorted-subset donors had higher generation probabilities. Pairwise subsampling led to the expectation that sequencing depth would affect the degree of clonotype sharing among donors.

TCR CDR3 regions were amplified from genomic DNA by multiplex PCR using the deep immunoSEQ assay. Extracted genomic DNA from each cell subset was spread evenly across all wells of several immunoSEQ 96-well plates, with each plate serving as a replicate. Each replicate PCR for sorted subsets received around 200 ng genomic DNA, equal to 30,000 or so T cell genomes. Purified libraries were measured with a Qubit 3.0 fluorometer, size-checked on a Bioanalyzer 2100, and measured again with the KAPA Library Quantification kit. Every immunoSEQ 96-well plate was sequenced on a dedicated single-read 150-cycle Illumina NextSeq 550 flow cell. As for how the authors treated the data: Because only junctional sequences without quality scores were contained in the immunoSEQ output, filtering matching that applied to full-length reads could not be performed. To assign V/J genes and CDR3, sequences were annotated using PyIR, a Python wrapper for IgBLAST v1.9, with IMGT germline references. Reads were filtered out if the reads had weak V/J assignments (E-value above 1e-6), no CDR3, stop codons, out-of-frame junctions, or ambiguous translated residues. V3J clonotypes were defined as sequences sharing an identical inferred V gene, J gene, and CDR3 amino acid sequence. To compute the percentage overlap between repertoires, the number of shared unique clonotypes was divided by the size of the smaller repertoire. Richness of each repertoire was evaluated using RTK rarefaction, the Chao1 estimator, and Recon v2.1 estimates of unobserved clonotypes. Generation probabilities were computed with OLGA for all TCRbeta clonotypes obtained by the gDNA method from several donors. What TCRdb holds here is the immuneACCESS table cut down to in-frame rearrangements. Part of the clones is not present; checked against another copy, under half of the missing clones reflect an unresolved V gene, and the others are unexplained. That table supplies the V and J calls and clone size; D and trimming were determined from the DNA. In all, the sample holds around 1.9 million clones, and 93% of those were seen once. More than 1.5% of the sample lies in the top ten.

V is clipped by 6 bases and J by 9 bases, and the sequence between their germline boundaries is 6 bases long. CDR1 and CDR2, per the germline V gene, are MDHEN and SYDVKM. There are 10 amino acids in the CDR3, from cysteine to phenylalanine inclusive. Only the CDR3 DNA is retained, 30 bases long and in frame from the first base. The chain uses TRBV28 and TRBJ2-1; a confident D gene designation cannot be given. The clonotype was recovered from a man younger than 30 in good health. Some clones in this sample may be carry-over from other donors' samples. Sample: naive CD8+ T cells from PBMCs. The cell subset or site label, read with the paper, signifies: CD45RA+CCR7+. The CDR3 corresponds to CASRDREQFF. The DNA is TGTGCCAGCAGAGACCGTGAGCAGTTCTTC.